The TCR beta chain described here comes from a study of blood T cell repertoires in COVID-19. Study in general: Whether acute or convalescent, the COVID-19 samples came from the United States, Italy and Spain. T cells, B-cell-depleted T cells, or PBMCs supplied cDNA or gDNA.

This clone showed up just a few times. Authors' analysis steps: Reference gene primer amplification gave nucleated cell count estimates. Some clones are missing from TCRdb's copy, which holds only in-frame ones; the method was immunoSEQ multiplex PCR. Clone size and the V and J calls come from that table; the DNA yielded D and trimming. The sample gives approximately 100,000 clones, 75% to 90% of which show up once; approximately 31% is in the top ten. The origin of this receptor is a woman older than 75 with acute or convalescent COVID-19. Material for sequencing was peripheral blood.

The CDR3 sequence: CAWSPGFYEQYF. CDR3 nucleotide sequence: TGTGCCTGGAGTCCGGGTTTCTACGAGCAGTACTTC. This chain connects TRBV30 to TRBJ2-7; D gene uncertain. Germline lookup yields CDR1 GTSNPN and CDR2 SVGIG (reference sequence). The germline V and J ends were trimmed by 2 bases and 3 bases, with 8 bases remaining between them. There are 12 residues in the CDR3.